This T cell receptor (beta chain) comes out of a study of blood T cell repertoires in COVID-19. Data came from immunoSEQ multiplex PCR; TCRdb stores just in-frame clones and leaves some out. Found here are 250,000 to 300,000 clones, about nine tenths of them singletons; the top ten hold 12%. The specimen was peripheral blood. This receptor was identified in a woman aged 25-40 years with COVID-19, enrolled during active disease.

As DNA, the CDR3 is TGTGCCAGCAGTTTATTCTCCGGACAGGGGGGCAATTCACCCCTCCACTTT. This sequence encodes CASSLFSGQGGNSPLHF. This chain links TRBV27 with TRBJ1-6, with 10 bases that match TRBD1. The germline V gene has CDR1 MNHEY and CDR2 SMNVEV (reference sequence). This CDR3 is built from 17 residues. Losses at the gene ends were 1 base for V and 7 bases for J; bases not matched to a gene: 7.